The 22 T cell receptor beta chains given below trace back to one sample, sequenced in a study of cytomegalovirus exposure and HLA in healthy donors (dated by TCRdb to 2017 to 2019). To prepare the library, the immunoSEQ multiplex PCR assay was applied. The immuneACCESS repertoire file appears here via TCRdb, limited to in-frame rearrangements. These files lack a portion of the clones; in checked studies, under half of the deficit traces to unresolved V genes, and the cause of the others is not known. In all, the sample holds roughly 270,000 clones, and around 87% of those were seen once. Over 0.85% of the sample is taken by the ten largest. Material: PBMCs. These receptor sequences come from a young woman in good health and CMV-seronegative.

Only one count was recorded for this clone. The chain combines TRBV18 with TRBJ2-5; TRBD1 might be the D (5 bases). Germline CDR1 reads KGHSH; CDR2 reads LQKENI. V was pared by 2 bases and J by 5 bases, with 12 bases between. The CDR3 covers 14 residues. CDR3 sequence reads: CASSPEIGAETQYF. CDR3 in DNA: TGTGCCAGCTCACCAGAGATAGGGGCGGAGACCCAGTACTTC.

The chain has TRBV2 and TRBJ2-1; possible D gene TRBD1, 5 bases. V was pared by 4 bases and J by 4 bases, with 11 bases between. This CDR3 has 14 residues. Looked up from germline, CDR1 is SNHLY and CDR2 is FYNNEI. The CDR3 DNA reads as TGTGCCAGCAGTGGGCGACAGCTATACAATGAGCAGTTCTTC. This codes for CASSGRQLYNEQFF.

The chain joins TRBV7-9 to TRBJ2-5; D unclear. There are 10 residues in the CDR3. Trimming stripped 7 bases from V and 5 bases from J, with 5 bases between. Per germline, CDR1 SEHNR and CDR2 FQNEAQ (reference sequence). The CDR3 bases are TGTGCCAGCACCCAGGAGACCCAGTACTTC. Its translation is CASTQETQYF.

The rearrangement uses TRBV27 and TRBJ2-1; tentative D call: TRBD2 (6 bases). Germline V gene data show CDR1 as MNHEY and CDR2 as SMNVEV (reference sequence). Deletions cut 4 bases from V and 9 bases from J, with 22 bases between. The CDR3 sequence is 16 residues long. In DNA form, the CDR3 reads TGTGCCAGCAGTTCCTTTTTACTAGCTGGGTTAGTTGAGCAGTTCTTC. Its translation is CASSSFLLAGLVEQFF.

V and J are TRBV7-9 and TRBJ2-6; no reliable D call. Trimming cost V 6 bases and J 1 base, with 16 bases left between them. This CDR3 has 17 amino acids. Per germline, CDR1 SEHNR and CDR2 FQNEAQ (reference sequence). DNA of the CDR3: TGTGCCAGCAGGCACAACGCCCCCCATTCTGGGGCCAACGTCCTGACTTTC. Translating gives CASRHNAPHSGANVLTF.

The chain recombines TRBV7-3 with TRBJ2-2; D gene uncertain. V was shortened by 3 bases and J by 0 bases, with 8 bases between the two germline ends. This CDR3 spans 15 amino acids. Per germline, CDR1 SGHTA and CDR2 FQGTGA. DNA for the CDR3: TGTGCCAGCAGCTTTGGCAGATCGAACACCGGGGAGCTGTTTTTT. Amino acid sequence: CASSFGRSNTGELFF.

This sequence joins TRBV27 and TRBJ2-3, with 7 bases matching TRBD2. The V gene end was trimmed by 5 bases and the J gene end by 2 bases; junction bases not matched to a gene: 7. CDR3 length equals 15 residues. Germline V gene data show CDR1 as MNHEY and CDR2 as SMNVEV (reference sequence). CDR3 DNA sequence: TGTGCCAGCAGTCTAGCGGTCCTTGACACAGATACGCAGTATTTT. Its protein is CASSLAVLDTDTQYF.

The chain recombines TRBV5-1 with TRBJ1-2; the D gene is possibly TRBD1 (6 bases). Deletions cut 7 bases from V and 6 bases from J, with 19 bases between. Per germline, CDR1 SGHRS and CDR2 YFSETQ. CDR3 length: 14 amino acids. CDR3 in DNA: TGCGCCAGCTCCGGGGGGCAGGGGAGCCATGGCTACACCTTC. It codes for CASSGGQGSHGYTF.

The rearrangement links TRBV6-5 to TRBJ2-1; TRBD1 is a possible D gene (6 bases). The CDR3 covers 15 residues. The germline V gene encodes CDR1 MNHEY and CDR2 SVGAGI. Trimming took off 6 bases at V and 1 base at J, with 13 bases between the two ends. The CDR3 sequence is CASRPGTLSYNEQFF. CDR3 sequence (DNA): TGTGCCAGCAGGCCCGGGACATTATCCTACAATGAGCAGTTCTTC.

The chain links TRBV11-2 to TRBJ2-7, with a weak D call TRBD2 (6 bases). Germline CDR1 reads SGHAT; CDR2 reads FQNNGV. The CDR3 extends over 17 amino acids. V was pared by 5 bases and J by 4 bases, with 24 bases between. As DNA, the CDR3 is TGTGCCAGCAGCCCCCCTCTCTCGGGCGGGAAAGCATACGAGCAGTACTTC. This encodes CASSPPLSGGKAYEQYF. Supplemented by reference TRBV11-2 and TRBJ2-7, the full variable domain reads EAGVAQSPRYKIIEKRQSVAFWCNPISGHATLYWYQQILGQGPKLLIQFQNNGVVDDSQLPKDRFSAERLKGVDSTLKIQPAKLEDSAVYLCASSPPLSGGKAYEQYFGPGTRLTVT.

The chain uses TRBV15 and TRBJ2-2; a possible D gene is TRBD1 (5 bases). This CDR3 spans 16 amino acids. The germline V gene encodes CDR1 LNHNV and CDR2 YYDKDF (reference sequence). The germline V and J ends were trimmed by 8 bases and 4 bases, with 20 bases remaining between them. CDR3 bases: TGTGCCACCCAGACTGGGGCCCCGACCCCCACCGGGGAGCTGTTTTTT. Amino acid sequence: CATQTGAPTPTGELFF.

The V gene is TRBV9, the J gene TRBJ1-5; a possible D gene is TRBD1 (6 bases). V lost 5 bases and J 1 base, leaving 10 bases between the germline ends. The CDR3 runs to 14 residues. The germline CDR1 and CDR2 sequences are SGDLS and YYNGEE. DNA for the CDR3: TGTGCCAGCAGTGCAGGGGAGAGCAATCAGCCCCAGCATTTT. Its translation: CASSAGESNQPQHF.

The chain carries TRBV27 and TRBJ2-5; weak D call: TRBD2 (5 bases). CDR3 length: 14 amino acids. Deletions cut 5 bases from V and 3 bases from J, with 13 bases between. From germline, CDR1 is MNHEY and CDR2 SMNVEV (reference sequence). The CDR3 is CASSPMRAEETQYF. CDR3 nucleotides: TGTGCCAGCAGTCCCATGAGGGCGGAAGAGACCCAGTACTTC.

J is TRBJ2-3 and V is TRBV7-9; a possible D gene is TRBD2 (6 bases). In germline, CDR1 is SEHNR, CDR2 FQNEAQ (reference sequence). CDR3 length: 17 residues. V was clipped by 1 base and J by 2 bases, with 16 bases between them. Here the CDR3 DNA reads TGTGCCAGCAGCTTAGGGGAGGTTAAGGAGCTCACAGATACGCAGTATTTT. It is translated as CASSLGEVKELTDTQYF.

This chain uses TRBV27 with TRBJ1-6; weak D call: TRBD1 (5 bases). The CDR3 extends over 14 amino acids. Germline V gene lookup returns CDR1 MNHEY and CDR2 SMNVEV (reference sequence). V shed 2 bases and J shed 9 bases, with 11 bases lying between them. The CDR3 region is CASSLQGDGSPLHF. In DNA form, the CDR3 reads TGTGCCAGCAGTTTACAAGGGGATGGTTCACCCCTCCACTTT.

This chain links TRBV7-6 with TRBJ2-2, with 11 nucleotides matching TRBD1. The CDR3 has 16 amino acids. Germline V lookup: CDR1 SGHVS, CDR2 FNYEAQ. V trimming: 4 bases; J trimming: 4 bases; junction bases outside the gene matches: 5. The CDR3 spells CASSWRTGGITGELFF. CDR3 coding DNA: TGTGCCAGCAGCTGGCGGACAGGGGGCATCACCGGGGAGCTGTTTTTT.

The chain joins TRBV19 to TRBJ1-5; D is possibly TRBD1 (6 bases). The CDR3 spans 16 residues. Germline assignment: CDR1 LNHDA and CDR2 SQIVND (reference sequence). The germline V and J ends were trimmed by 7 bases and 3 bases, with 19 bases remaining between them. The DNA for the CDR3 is TGTGCCAGTAAAAGAGGTGTTGGACAGATCAATCAGCCCCAGCATTTT. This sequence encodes CASKRGVGQINQPQHF.

The DNA of the CDR3 is TGCGCCAGCAGCTGGGGACAGGGAAAAGGAAACACCATATATTTT. It translates to CASSWGQGKGNTIYF. This chain joins TRBV5-1 and TRBJ1-3; 9 bases match TRBD1. V was clipped by 3 bases and J by 4 bases; unmatched bases: 5. The length of the CDR3 is 15 residues. Germline loops: CDR1 SGHRS, CDR2 YFSETQ.

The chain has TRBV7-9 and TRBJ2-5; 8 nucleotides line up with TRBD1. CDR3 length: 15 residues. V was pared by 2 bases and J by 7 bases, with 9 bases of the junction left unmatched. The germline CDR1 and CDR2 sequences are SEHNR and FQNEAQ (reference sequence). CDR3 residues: CASSLLTGGGGTQYF. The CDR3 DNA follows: TGTGCCAGCAGCTTACTAACAGGGGGAGGAGGGACCCAGTACTTC.

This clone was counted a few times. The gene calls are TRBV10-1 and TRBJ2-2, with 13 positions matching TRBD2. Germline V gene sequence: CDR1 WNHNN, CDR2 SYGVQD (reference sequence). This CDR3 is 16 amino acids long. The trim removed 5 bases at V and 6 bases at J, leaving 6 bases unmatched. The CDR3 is CASSPGTSGTAGELFF. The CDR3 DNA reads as TGCGCCAGCAGTCCCGGGACTAGCGGGACTGCCGGGGAGCTGTTTTTT.

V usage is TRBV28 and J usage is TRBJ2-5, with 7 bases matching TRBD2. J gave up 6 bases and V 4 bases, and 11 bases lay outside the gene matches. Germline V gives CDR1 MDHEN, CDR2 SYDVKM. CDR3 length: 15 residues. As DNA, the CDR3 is TGTGCCAGCAGTTCTCCCGCGGGAGTAAGGCAGACCCAGTACTTC. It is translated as CASSSPAGVRQTQYF. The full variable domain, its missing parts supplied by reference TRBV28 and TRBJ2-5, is DVKVTQSSRYLVKRTGEKVFLECVQDMDHENMFWYRQDPGLGLRLIYFSYDVKMKEKGDIPEGYSVSREKKERFSLILESASTNQTSMYLCASSSPAGVRQTQYFGPGTRLLVL.

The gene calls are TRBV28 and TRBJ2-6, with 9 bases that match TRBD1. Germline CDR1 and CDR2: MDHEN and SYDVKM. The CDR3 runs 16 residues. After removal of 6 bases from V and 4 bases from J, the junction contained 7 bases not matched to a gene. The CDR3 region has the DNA TGTGCCAGCAGAATGAACAGGGGGCGAGGGGCCAACGTCCTGACTTTC. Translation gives CASRMNRGRGANVLTF. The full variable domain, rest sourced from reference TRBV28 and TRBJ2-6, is DVKVTQSSRYLVKRTGEKVFLECVQDMDHENMFWYRQDPGLGLRLIYFSYDVKMKEKGDIPEGYSVSREKKERFSLILESASTNQTSMYLCASRMNRGRGANVLTFGAGSRLTVL.